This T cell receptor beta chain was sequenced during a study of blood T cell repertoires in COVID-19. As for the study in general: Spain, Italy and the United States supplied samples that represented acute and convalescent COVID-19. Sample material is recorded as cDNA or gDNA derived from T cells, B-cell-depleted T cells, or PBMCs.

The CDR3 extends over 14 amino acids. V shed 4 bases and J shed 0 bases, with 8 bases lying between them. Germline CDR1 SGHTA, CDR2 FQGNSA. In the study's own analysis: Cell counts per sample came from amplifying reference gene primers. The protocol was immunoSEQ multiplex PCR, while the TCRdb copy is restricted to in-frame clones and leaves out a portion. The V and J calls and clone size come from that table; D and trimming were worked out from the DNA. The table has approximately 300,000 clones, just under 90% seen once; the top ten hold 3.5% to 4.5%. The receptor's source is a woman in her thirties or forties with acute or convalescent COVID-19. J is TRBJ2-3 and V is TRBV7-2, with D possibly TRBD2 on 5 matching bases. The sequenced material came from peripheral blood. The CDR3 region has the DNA TGTGCCAGCAGCTCCGGGGTTAGCACAGATACGCAGTATTTT. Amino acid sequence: CASSSGVSTDTQYF.